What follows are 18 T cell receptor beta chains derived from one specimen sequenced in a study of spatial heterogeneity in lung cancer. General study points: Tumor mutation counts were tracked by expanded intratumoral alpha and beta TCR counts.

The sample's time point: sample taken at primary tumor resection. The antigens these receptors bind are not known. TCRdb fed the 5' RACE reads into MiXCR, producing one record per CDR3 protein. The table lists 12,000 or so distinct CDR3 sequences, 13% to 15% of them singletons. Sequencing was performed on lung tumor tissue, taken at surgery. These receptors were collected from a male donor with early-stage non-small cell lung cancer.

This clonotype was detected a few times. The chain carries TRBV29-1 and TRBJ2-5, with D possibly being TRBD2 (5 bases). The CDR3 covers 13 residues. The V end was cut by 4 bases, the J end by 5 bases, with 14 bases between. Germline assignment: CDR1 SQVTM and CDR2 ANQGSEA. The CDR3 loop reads CSVGTSLGETQYF. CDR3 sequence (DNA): TGCAGCGTTGGTACTAGTCTGGGCGAGACCCAGTACTTC. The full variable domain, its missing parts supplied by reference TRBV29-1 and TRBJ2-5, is SAVISQKPSRDICQRGTSLTIQCQVDSQVTMMFWYRQQPGQSLTLIATANQGSEATYESGFVIDKFPISRPNLTFSTLTVSNMSPEDSSIYLCSVGTSLGETQYFGPGTRLLVL.

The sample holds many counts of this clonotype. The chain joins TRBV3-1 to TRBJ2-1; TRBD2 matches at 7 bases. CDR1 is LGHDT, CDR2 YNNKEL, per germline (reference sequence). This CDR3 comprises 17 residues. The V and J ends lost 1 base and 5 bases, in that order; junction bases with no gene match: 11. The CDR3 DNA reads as TGTGCCAGCAGCCAAGGGACCGGGACTAATTCTCACAATGAGCAGTTCTTC. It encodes CASSQGTGTNSHNEQFF.

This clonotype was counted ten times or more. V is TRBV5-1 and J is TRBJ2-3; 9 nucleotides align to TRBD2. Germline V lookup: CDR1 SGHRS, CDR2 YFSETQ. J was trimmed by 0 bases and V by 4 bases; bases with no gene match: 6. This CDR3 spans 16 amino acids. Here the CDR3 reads CASSPGLAPSTDTQYF. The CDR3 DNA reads TGCGCCAGCAGCCCAGGACTAGCGCCTAGCACAGATACGCAGTATTTT.

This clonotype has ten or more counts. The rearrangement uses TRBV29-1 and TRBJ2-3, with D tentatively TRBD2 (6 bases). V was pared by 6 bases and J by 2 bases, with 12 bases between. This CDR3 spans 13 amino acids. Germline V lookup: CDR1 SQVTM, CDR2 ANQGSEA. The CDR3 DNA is TGCAGCGTGCACGGGGGAGTCACAGATACGCAGTATTTT. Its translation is CSVHGGVTDTQYF.

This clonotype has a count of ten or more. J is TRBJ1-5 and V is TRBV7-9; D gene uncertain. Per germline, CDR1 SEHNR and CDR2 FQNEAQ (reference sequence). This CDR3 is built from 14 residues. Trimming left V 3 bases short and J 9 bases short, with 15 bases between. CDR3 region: CASSLDHGLGPQHF. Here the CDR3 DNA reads TGTGCCAGCAGCTTGGATCATGGGTTGGGGCCCCAGCATTTT.

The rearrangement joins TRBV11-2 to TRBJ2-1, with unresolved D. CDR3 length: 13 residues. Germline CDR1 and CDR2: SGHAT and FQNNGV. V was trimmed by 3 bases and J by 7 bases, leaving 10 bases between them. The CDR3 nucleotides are TGTGCCAGCAGCTTTGGGTTTATGAATGAGCAGTTCTTC. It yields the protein CASSFGFMNEQFF.

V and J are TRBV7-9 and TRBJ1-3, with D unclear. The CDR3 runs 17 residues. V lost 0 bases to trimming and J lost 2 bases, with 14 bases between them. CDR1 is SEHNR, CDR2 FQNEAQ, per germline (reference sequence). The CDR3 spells CASSLADRRVPGNTIYF. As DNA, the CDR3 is TGTGCCAGCAGCTTAGCGGATCGGAGGGTCCCTGGAAACACCATATATTTT.

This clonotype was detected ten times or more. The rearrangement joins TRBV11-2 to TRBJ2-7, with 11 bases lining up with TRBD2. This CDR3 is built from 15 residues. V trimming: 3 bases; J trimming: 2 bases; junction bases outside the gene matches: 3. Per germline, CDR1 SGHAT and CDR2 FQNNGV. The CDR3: CASSFYSGRAYEQYF. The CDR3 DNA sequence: TGTGCCAGCAGCTTTTATAGCGGGAGGGCCTACGAGCAGTACTTC.

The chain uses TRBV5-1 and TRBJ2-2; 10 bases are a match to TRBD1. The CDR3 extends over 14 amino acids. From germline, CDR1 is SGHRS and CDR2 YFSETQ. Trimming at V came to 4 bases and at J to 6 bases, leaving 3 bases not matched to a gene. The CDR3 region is CASSAGQGPGELFF. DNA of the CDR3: TGCGCCAGCAGCGCGGGACAGGGGCCCGGGGAGCTGTTTTTT.

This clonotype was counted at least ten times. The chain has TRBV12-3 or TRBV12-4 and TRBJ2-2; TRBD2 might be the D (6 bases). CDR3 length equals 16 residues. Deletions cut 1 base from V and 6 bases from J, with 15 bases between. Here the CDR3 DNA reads TGTGCCAGCAGTTTAGATGCGGGGCGTGGTTCCGGGGAGCTGTTTTTT. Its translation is CASSLDAGRGSGELFF.

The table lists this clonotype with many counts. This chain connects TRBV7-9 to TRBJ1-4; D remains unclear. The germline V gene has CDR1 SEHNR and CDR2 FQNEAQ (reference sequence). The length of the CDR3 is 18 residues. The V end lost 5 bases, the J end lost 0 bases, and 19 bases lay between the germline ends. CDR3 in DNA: TGTGCCAGCAGCGGACGCCCGGCAGGAGCTGCAACTAATGAAAAACTGTTTTTT. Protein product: CASSGRPAGAATNEKLFF.

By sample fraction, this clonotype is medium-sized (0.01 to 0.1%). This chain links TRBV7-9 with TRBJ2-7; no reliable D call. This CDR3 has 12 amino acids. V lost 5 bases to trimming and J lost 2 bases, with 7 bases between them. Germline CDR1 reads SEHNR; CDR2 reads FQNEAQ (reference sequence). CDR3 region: CASSPDAYEQYF. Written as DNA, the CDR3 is TGTGCCAGCAGCCCGGACGCCTACGAGCAGTACTTC.

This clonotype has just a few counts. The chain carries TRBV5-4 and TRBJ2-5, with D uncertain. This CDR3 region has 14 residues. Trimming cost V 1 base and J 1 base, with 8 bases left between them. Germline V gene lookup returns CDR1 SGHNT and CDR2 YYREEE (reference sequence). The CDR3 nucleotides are TGTGCCAGCAGCTTGAGCCAGAGCCAAGAGACCCAGTACTTC. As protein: CASSLSQSQETQYF.

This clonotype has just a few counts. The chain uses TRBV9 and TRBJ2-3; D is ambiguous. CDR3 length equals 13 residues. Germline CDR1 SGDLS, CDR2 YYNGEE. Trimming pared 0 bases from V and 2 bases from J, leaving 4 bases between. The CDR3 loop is CASSVADTDTQYF. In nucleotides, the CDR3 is TGTGCCAGCAGCGTAGCGGACACAGATACGCAGTATTTT.

CDR3: CASSRTTRNGRAVYNEQFF. CDR3 bases: TGTGCCAGCAGCCGAACCACCCGAAACGGGAGGGCCGTCTACAATGAGCAGTTCTTC. V gene TRBV7-9 combines with J gene TRBJ2-1, with 8 bases identical to TRBD2. This CDR3 has 19 residues. CDR1 SEHNR and CDR2 FQNEAQ come from the germline V gene (reference sequence). The J segment lost 3 bases and the V segment lost 5 bases, leaving 18 bases of the junction unmatched. Full variable domain (outside the CDR3, taken from reference TRBV7-9 and TRBJ2-1): DTGVSQNPRHKITKRGQNVTFRCDPISEHNRLYWYRQTLGQGPEFLTYFQNEAQLEKSRLLSDRFSAERPKGSFSTLEIQRTEQGDSAMYLCASSRTTRNGRAVYNEQFFGPGTRLTVL.

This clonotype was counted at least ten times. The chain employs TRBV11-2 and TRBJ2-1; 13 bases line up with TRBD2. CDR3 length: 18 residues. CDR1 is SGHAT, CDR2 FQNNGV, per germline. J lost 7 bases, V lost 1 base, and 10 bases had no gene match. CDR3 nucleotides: TGTGCCAGCAGCTTAGTTTGGACTAGCGGGAGTATGCAGAATGAGCAGTTCTTC. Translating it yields CASSLVWTSGSMQNEQFF.

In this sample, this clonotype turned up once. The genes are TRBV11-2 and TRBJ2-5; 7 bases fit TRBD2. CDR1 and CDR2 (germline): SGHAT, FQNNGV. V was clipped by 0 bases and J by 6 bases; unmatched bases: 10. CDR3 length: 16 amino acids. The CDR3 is CASSLDRVRGGKTQYF. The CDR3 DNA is TGTGCCAGCAGCTTAGATCGCGTCCGGGGAGGGAAGACCCAGTACTTC.

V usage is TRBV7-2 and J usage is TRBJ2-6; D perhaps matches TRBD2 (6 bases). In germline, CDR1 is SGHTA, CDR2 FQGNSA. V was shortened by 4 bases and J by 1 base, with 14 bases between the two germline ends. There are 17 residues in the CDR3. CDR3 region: CASSSPFGGSGANVLTF. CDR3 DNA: TGTGCCAGCAGCTCCCCTTTTGGAGGGTCTGGGGCCAACGTCCTGACTTTC.